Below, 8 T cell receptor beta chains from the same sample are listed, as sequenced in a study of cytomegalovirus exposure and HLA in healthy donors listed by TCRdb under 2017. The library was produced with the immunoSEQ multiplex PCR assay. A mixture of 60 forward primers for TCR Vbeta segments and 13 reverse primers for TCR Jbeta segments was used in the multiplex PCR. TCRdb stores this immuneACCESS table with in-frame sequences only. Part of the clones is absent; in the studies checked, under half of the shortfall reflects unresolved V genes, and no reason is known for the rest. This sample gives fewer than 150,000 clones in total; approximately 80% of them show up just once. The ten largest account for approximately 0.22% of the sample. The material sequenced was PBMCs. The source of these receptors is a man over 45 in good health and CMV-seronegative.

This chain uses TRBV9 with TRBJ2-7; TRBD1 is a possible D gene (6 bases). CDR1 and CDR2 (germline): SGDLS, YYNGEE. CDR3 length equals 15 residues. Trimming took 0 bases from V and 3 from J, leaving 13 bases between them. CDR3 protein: CASSVEQGKGYEQYF. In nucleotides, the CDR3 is TGTGCCAGCAGCGTAGAACAGGGAAAGGGCTACGAGCAGTACTTC.

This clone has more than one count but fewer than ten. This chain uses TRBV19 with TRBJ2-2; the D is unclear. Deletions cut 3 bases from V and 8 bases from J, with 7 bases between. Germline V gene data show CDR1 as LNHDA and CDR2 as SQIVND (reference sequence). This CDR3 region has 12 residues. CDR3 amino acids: CASSMRMGELFF. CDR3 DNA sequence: TGTGCCAGTAGTATGAGGATGGGGGAGCTGTTTTTT.

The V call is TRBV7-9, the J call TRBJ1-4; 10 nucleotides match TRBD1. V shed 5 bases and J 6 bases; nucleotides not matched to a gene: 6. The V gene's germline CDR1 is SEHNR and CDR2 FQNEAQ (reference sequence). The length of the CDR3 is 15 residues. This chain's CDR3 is CASSTGQGGHEKLFF. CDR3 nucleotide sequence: TGTGCCAGCAGCACCGGACAGGGGGGGCATGAAAAACTGTTTTTT.

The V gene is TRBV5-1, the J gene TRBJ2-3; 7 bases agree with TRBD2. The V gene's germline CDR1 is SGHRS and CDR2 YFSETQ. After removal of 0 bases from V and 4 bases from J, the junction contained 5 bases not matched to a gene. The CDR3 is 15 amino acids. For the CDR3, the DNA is TGCGCCAGCAGCTTGGGGGGAGGGCCTCCAGATACGCAGTATTTT. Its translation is CASSLGGGPPDTQYF.

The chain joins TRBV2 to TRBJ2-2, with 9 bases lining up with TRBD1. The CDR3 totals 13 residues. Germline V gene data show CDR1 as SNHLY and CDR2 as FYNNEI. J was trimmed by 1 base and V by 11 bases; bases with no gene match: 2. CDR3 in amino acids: CAGTGLNTGELFF. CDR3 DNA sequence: TGTGCCGGGACAGGGTTGAACACCGGGGAGCTGTTTTTT.

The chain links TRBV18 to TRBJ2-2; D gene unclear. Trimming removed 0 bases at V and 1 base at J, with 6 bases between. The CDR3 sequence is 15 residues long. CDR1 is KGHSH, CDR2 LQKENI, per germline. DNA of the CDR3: TGTGCCAGCTCACCACCTACCAGGAACACCGGGGAGCTGTTTTTT. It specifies CASSPPTRNTGELFF.

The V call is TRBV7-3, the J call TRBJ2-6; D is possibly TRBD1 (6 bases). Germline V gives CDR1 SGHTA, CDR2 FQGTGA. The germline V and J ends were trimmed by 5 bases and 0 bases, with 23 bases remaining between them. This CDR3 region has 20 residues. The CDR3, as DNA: TGTGCCAGCAGCCCCAGGGGTGCACTAACAACGAGCTCTGGGGCCAACGTCCTGACTTTC. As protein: CASSPRGALTTSSGANVLTF.

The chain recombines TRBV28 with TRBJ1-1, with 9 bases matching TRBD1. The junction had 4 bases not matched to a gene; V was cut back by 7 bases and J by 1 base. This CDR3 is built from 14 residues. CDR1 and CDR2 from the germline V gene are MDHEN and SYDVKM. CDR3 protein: CASNKDRGNTEAFF. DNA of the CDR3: TGTGCCAGCAACAAGGACAGGGGGAACACTGAAGCTTTCTTT.